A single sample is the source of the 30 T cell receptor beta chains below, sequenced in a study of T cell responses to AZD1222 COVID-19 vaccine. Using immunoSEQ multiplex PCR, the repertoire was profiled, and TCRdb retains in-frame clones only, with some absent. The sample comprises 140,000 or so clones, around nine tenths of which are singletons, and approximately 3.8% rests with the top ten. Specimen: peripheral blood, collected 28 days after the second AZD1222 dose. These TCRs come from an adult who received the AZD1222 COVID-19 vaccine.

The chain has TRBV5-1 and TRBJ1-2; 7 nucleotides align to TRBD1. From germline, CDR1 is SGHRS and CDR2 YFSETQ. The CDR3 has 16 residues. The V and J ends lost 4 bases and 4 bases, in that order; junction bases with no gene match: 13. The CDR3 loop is CASSPGTDTHLYGYTF. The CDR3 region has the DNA TGCGCCAGCAGCCCGGGGACAGACACACACCTCTATGGCTACACCTTC.

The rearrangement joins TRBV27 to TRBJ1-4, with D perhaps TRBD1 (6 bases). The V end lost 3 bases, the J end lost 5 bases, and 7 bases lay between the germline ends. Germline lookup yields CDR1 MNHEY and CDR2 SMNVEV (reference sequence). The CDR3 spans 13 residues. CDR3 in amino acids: CASSFTGNEKLFF. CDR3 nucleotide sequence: TGTGCCAGCAGTTTCACAGGGAATGAAAAACTGTTTTTT.

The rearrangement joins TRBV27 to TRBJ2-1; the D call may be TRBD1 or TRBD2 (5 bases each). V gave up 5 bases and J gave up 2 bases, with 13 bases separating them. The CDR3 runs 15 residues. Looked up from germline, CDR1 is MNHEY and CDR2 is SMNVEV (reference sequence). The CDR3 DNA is TGTGCCAGCAGTGCCGGGACGACGCCCTACAATGAGCAGTTCTTC. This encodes CASSAGTTPYNEQFF.

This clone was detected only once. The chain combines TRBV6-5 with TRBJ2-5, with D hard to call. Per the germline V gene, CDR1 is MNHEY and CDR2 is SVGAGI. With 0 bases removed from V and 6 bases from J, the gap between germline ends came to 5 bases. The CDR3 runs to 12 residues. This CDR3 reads CASSYSQQTQYF. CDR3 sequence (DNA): TGTGCCAGCAGTTACTCTCAACAGACCCAGTACTTC.

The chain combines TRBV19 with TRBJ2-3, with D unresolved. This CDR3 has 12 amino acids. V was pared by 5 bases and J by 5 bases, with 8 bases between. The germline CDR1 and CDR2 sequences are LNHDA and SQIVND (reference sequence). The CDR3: CASSFIRDTQYF. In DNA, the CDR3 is TGTGCCAGTAGTTTCATTAGAGATACGCAGTATTTT.

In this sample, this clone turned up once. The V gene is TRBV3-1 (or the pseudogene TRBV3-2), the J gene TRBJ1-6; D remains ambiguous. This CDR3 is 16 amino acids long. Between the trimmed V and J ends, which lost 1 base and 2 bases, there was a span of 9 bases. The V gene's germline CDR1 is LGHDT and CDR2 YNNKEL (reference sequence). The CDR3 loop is CASSQGPGAYNSPLHF. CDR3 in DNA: TGTGCCAGCAGCCAAGGCCCCGGGGCCTATAATTCACCCCTCCACTTT.

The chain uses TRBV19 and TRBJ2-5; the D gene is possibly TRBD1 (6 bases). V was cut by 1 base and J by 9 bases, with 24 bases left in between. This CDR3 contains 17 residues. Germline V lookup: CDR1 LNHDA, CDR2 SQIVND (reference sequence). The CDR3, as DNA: TGTGCCAGTAGTATAGTGCCAGGGGATACTCCCCACGGGGCCCAGTACTTC. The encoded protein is CASSIVPGDTPHGAQYF.

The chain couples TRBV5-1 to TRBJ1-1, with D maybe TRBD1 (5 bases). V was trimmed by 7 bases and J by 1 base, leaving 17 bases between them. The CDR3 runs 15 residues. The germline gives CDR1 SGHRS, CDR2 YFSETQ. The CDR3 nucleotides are TGCGCCAGCCCAGGAACGGGGGAAGGGAACACTGAAGCTTTCTTT. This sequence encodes CASPGTGEGNTEAFF.

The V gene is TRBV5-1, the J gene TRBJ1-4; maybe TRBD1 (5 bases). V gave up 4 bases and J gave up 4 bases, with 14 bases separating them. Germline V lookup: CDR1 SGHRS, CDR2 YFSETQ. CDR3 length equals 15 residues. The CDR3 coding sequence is TGCGCCAGCAGCCCGGGGGGTTACGGTAATGAAAAACTGTTTTTT. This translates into CASSPGGYGNEKLFF.

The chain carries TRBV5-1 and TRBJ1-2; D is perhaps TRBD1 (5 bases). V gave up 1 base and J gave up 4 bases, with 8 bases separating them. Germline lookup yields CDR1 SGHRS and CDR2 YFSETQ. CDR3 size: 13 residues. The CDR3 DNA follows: TGCGCCAGCAGCTTGTCAGGGACCTATGGCTACACCTTC. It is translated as CASSLSGTYGYTF.

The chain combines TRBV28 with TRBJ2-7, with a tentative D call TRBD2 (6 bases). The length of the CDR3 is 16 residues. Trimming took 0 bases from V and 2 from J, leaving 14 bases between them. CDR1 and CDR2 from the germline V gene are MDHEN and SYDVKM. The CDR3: CASSLWMGGGTYEQYF. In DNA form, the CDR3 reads TGTGCCAGCAGTTTATGGATGGGGGGAGGCACCTACGAGCAGTACTTC.

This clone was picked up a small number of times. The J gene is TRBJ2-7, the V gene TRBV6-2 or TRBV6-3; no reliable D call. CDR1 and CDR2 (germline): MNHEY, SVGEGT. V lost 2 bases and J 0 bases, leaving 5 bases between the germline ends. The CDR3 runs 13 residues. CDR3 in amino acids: CASSYGNSYEQYF. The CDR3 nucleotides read TGTGCCAGCAGTTACGGGAACTCCTACGAGCAGTACTTC.

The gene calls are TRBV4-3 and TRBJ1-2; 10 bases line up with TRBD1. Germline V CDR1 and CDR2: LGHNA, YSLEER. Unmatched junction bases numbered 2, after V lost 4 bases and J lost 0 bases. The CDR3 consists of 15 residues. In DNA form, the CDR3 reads TGCGCCAGCAGCCCTGGGACAGGGGCTAACTATGGCTACACCTTC. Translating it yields CASSPGTGANYGYTF.

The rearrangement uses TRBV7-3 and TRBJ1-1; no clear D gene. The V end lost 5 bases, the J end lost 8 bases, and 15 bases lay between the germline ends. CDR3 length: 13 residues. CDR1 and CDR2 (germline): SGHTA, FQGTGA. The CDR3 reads CASSPTGRREAFF. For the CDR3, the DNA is TGTGCCAGCAGCCCTACGGGGAGGAGGGAAGCTTTCTTT.

CDR3 DNA: TGTGCCAGCAGTTACTCTGTAGCGGGGGTCCCCAATGAGCAGTTCTTC. Its translation: CASSYSVAGVPNEQFF. This rearrangement joins TRBV6-6 to TRBJ2-1; 9 nucleotides match TRBD2. V gave up 0 bases and J gave up 6 bases; unmatched junction bases: 6. The CDR3 consists of 16 residues. CDR1 and CDR2 (germline): MNHNY, SVGAGI (reference sequence).

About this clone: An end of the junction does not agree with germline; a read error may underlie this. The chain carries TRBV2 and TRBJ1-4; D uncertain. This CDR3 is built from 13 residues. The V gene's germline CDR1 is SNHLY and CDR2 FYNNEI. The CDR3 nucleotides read TGTGCCAGCAGTGAAGAAGTGGGAGGTAACAGTTTATTT. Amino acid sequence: CASSEEVGGNSLF.

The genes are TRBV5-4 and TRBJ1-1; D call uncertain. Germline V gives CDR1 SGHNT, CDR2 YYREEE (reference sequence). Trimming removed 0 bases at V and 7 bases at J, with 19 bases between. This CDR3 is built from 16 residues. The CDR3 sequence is CASSLGGPLRVGEAFF. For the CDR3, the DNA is TGTGCCAGCAGCTTGGGAGGCCCTCTAAGGGTCGGTGAAGCTTTCTTT.

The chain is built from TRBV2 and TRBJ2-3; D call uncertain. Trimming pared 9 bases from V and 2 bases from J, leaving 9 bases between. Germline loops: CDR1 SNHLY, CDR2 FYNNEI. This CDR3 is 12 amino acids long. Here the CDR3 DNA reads TGTGCCAGTCATAGCACCACAGATACGCAGTATTTT. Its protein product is CASHSTTDTQYF.

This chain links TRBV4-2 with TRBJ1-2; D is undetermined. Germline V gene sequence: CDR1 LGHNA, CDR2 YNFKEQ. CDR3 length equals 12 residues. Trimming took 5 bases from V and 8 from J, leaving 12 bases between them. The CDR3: CASSGESGGYTF. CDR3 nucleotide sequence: TGTGCCAGCAGCGGGGAATCGGGCGGCTACACCTTC.

CDR3 protein: CASSVRRTDSGANVLTF. The CDR3, as DNA: TGTGCCAGCAGCGTTAGACGAACAGATTCTGGGGCCAACGTCCTGACTTTC. This chain connects TRBV9 to TRBJ2-6; D remains unclear. The CDR3 runs to 17 residues. The ends were cut back, 2 bases at V and 1 base at J, with 13 bases in the middle. The germline V gene encodes CDR1 SGDLS and CDR2 YYNGEE. The variable domain in full, with the rest retrieved from reference TRBV9 and TRBJ2-6, is DSGVTQTPKHLITATGQRVTLRCSPRSGDLSVYWYQQSLDQGLQFLIQYYNGEERAKGNILERFSAQQFPDLHSELNLSSLELGDSALYFCASSVRRTDSGANVLTFGAGSRLTVL.

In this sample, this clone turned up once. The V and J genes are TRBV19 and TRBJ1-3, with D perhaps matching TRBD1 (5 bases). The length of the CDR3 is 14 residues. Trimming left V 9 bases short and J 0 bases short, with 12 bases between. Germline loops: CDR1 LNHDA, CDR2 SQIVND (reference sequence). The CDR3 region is CASRPGSSGNTIYF. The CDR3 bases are TGTGCCAGCCGGCCAGGGAGCTCTGGAAACACCATATATTTT.

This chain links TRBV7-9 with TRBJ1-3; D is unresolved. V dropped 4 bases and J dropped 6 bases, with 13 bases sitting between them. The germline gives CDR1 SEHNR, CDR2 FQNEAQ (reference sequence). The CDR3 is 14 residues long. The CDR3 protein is CASSSSGFANTIYF. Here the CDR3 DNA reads TGTGCCAGCAGCTCGAGCGGCTTTGCAAACACCATATATTTT.

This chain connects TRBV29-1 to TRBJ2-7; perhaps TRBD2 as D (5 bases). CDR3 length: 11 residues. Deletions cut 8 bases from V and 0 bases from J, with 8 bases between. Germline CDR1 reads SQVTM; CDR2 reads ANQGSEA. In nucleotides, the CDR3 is TGCAGCATTCGGGGCTCCTACGAGCAGTACTTC. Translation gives CSIRGSYEQYF.

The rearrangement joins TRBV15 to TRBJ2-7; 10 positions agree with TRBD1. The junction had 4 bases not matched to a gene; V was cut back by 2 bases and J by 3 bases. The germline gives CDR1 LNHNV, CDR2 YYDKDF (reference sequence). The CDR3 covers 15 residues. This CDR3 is CATSRRTGGIYEQYF. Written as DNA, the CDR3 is TGTGCCACCAGCAGACGGACAGGGGGTATCTACGAGCAGTACTTC.

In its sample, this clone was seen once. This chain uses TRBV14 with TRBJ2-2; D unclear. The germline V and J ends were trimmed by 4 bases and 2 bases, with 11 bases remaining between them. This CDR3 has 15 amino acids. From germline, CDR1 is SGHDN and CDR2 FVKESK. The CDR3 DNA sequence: TGTGCCAGCAGCCCGAGGCACATTAACACCGGGGAGCTGTTTTTT. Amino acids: CASSPRHINTGELFF.

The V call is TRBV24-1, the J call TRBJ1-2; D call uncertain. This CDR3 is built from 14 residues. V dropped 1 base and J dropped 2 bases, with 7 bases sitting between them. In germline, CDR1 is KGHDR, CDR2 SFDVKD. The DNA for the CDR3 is TGTGCCACCAGTGATTTTCACATGAACTATGGCTACACCTTC. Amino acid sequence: CATSDFHMNYGYTF.

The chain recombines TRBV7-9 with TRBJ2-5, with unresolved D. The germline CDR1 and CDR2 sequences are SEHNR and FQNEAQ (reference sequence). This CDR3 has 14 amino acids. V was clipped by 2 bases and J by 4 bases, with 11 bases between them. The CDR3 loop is CASSLRFNVETQYF. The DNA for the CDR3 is TGTGCCAGCAGCTTAAGGTTCAACGTAGAGACCCAGTACTTC.

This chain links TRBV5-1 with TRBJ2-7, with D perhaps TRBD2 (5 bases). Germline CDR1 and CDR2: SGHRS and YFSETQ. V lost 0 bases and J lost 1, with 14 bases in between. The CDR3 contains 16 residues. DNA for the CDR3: TGCGCCAGCAGCTTGGCGACACTGACTACTTCCTACGAGCAGTACTTC. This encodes CASSLATLTTSYEQYF.

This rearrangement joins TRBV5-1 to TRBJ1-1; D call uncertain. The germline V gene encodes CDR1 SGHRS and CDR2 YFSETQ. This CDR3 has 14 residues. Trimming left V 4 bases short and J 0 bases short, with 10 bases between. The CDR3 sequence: CASSPTVMNTEAFF. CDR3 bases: TGCGCCAGCAGCCCCACCGTTATGAACACTGAAGCTTTCTTT.

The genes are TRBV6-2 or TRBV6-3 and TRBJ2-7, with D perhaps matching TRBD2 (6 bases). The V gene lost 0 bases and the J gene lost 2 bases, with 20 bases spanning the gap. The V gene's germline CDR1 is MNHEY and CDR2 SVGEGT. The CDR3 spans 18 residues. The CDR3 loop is CASSYSVGGTLSPYEQYF. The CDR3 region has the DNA TGTGCCAGCAGTTACTCGGTTGGGGGGACCCTGAGTCCCTACGAGCAGTACTTC.